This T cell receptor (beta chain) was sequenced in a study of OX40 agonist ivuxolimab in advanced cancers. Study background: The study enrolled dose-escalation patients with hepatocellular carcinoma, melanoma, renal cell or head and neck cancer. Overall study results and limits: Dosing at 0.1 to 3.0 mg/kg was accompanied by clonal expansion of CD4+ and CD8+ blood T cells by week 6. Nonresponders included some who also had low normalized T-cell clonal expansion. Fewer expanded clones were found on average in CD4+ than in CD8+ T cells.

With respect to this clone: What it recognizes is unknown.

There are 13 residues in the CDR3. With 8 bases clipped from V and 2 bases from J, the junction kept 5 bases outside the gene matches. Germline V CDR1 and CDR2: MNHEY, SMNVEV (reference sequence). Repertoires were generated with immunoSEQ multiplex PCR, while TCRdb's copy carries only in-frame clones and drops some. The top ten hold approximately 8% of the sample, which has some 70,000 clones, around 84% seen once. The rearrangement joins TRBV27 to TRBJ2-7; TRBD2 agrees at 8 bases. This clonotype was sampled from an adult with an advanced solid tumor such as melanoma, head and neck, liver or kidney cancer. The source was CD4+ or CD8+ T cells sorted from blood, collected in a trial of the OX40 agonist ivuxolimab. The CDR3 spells CASSAGATYEQYV. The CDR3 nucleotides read TGTGCCAGCTCAGCGGGGGCCACCTACGAGCAGTACGTC.